A single sample is the source of the 30 T cell receptor beta chains below, sequenced in a study of Ad26.COV2.S vaccination and SARS-CoV-2 variants. Stated treatment: 15 to 20 received Ad26.COV2.S at low or high dose, single or two shots; about 5 received placebo; per-sample allocation not given. Sampling was performed 63 days after the first vaccine or placebo injection. Clones were sequenced by immunoSEQ multiplex PCR, and TCRdb holds only the in-frame ones, with some missing. The sample yields about 400,000 clones, about four fifths seen once. The starting material was peripheral blood, obtained in a trial of Ad26.COV2.S vaccine versus placebo. The receptors stem from a person aged 18 to 65 who received the Ad26.COV2.S COVID-19 vaccine or a placebo.

V usage is TRBV11-3 and J usage is TRBJ2-7; 10 positions agree with TRBD1. J was trimmed by 6 bases and V by 5 bases; bases with no gene match: 7. The CDR3 runs to 14 residues. The germline gives CDR1 SGHNT, CDR2 YENEEA. For the CDR3, the DNA is TGTGCCAGCAGCCCCCGGACAGGGGGGTCCGAGCAGTACTTC. Residues: CASSPRTGGSEQYF. Drawing the rest from reference TRBV11-3 and TRBJ2-7, the complete variable domain is EAGVVQSPRYKIIEKKQPVAFWCNPISGHNTLYWYLQNLGQGPELLIRYENEEAVDDSQLPKDRFSAERLKGVDSTLKIQPAELGDSAVYLCASSPRTGGSEQYFGPGTRLTVT.

This chain joins TRBV7-2 and TRBJ1-2, with D maybe TRBD1 (5 bases). The CDR3 spans 13 residues. Between the trimmed V and J ends, which lost 1 base and 4 bases, there was a span of 7 bases. The V gene's germline CDR1 is SGHTA and CDR2 FQGNSA. Here the CDR3 reads CASSLVTAYGYTF. CDR3 nucleotides: TGTGCCAGCAGCTTAGTGACAGCCTATGGCTACACCTTC.

The rearrangement uses TRBV5-8 and TRBJ1-1; 7 positions match TRBD1. V shed 1 base and J 1 base; nucleotides not matched to a gene: 7. Per germline, CDR1 SGHTS and CDR2 YDEGEE. The CDR3 spans 16 residues. The CDR3 nucleotides read TGTGCCAGCAGCTTGAGATACAAGGGGGCGAACACTGAAGCTTTCTTT. Residues: CASSLRYKGANTEAFF.

This clone has a single count. The chain uses TRBV6-6 and TRBJ1-1, with D unclear. The CDR3 is 14 residues long. V shed 2 bases and J shed 1 base, with 8 bases lying between them. Per germline, CDR1 MNHNY and CDR2 SVGAGI (reference sequence). The CDR3 region has the DNA TGTGCCAGCAGTTACGGTGCAGGGAACACTGAAGCTTTCTTT. Protein product: CASSYGAGNTEAFF.

In DNA form, the CDR3 reads TGTGCCAGCAGTTACTCATCAGGGGGCCATGGCTACACCTTC. Its translation is CASSYSSGGHGYTF. The rearrangement joins TRBV6-2 or TRBV6-3 to TRBJ1-2, with TRBD1 matching 8 bases. The junction had 3 bases not matched to a gene; V was cut back by 0 bases and J by 6 bases. CDR3 size: 14 residues. Per germline, CDR1 MNHEY and CDR2 SVGEGT.

The sample holds one count of this clone. The chain carries TRBV5-6 and TRBJ1-1, with D perhaps TRBD1 (6 bases). Germline lookup yields CDR1 SGHDT and CDR2 YYEEEE. The germline V and J ends were trimmed by 4 bases and 11 bases, with 21 bases remaining between them. The CDR3 contains 14 residues. CDR3 sequence: CASSRQTGPMDAFF. In nucleotides, the CDR3 is TGTGCCAGCAGCAGGCAGACAGGTCCAATGGATGCTTTCTTT. Using reference TRBV5-6 and TRBJ1-1 for the parts outside the CDR3, the full variable domain is DAGVTQSPTHLIKTRGQQVTLRCSPKSGHDTVSWYQQALGQGPQFIFQYYEEEERQRGNFPDRFSGHQFPNYSSELNVNALLLGDSALYLCASSRQTGPMDAFFGQGTRLTVV.

The chain combines TRBV2 with TRBJ2-7, with unresolved D. The ends were cut back, 6 bases at V and 7 bases at J, with 16 bases in the middle. The germline gives CDR1 SNHLY, CDR2 FYNNEI. CDR3 length equals 13 residues. CDR3 nucleotide sequence: TGTGCCAGCAGGAGCGTGGTCTACGGGGAGCAGTACTTC. Amino acids: CASRSVVYGEQYF.

The chain recombines TRBV4-1 with TRBJ2-2; D unresolved. This CDR3 is 12 amino acids long. The ends were cut back, 1 base at V and 8 bases at J, with 5 bases in the middle. CDR1 MGHRA and CDR2 YSYEKL come from the germline V gene. Written as DNA, the CDR3 is TGCGCCAGCAGCCAAGGCGTAGGGGAGCTGTTTTTT. It is translated as CASSQGVGELFF.

The V gene is TRBV15, the J gene TRBJ1-5, with a possible D match to TRBD1 (5 bases). V lost 0 bases, J lost 4 bases, and 7 bases lay in between. The CDR3 length is 14 residues. Germline V gene data show CDR1 as LNHNV and CDR2 as YYDKDF (reference sequence). The CDR3 region is CATSRDRANQPQHF. The CDR3 DNA reads TGTGCCACCAGCAGAGACAGGGCGAATCAGCCCCAGCATTTT.

The gene calls are TRBV7-9 and TRBJ2-1; D gene uncertain. The germline gives CDR1 SEHNR, CDR2 FQNEAQ (reference sequence). Trimming pared 5 bases from V and 6 bases from J, leaving 23 bases between. This CDR3 contains 17 residues. Here the CDR3 DNA reads TGTGCCAGCAGCCCAATGACCCCGGGCCTAGATCGCAATGAGCAGTTCTTC. Translated: CASSPMTPGLDRNEQFF. The full variable domain, its missing parts supplied by reference TRBV7-9 and TRBJ2-1, is DTGVSQNPRHKITKRGQNVTFRCDPISEHNRLYWYRQTLGQGPEFLTYFQNEAQLEKSRLLSDRFSAERPKGSFSTLEIQRTEQGDSAMYLCASSPMTPGLDRNEQFFGPGTRLTVL.

The CDR3 sequence is CASSPRRGRENTEAFF. DNA for the CDR3: TGTGCCAGCAGCCCACGGAGGGGCAGGGAGAACACTGAAGCTTTCTTT. This chain links TRBV21-1 with TRBJ1-1. TRBV21-1 represents a pseudogene. This CDR3 spans 16 amino acids.

V and J are TRBV7-9 and TRBJ2-1, with D uncertain. The CDR3 has 12 amino acids. CDR1 and CDR2 from the germline V gene are SEHNR and FQNEAQ (reference sequence). With 2 bases removed from V and 4 bases from J, the gap between germline ends came to 3 bases. CDR3 protein: CASSLLYNEQFF. In nucleotides, the CDR3 is TGTGCCAGCAGCTTACTGTACAATGAGCAGTTCTTC.

The chain joins TRBV5-3 to TRBJ2-7; 11 positions agree with TRBD2. TRBV5-3 is filed as an ORF, its function uncertain. The CDR3 extends over 20 amino acids. V shed 0 bases, J shed 5 bases, and the junction held 19 bases outside the gene matches. In DNA form, the CDR3 reads TGTGCCAGAAGCTTGGGGGTTAGCGGGAGGGCCTCTGGGTGGCGGCACGAGCAGTACTTC. This codes for CARSLGVSGRASGWRHEQYF.

The V and J genes are TRBV5-1 and TRBJ1-2; no clear D gene. This CDR3 comprises 12 residues. V was cut by 0 bases and J by 6 bases, with 6 bases left in between. CDR1 SGHRS and CDR2 YFSETQ come from the germline V gene. In DNA, the CDR3 is TGCGCCAGCAGCTTGGACGGGAATGGCTACACCTTC. Its translation: CASSLDGNGYTF.

The chain joins TRBV9 to TRBJ1-1; D call uncertain. CDR3 length: 13 residues. Germline V gives CDR1 SGDLS, CDR2 YYNGEE. Trimming removed 3 bases at V and 5 bases at J, with 11 bases between. Here the CDR3 DNA reads TGTGCCAGCAGCGCTGACCTAGGGACTGAAGCTTTCTTT. Encoded protein: CASSADLGTEAFF.

The chain is built from TRBV4-3 and TRBJ2-7; no firm D call. CDR3 length equals 15 residues. Germline CDR1 LGHNA, CDR2 YSLEER. Between the trimmed V and J ends, which lost 1 base and 3 bases, there was a span of 13 bases. CDR3 nucleotides: TGCGCCAGCAGCCAAGGCCGTCGAGGAATCTACGAGCAGTACTTC. Translation: CASSQGRRGIYEQYF.

The chain links TRBV7-8 to TRBJ1-2; TRBD1 matches at 7 bases. The V gene end was trimmed by 1 base and the J gene end by 4 bases; junction bases not matched to a gene: 6. The CDR3 contains 15 residues. Germline CDR1 SGHVS, CDR2 FQNEAQ. The CDR3 nucleotides are TGTGCCAGCAGCTTAGTAGGGGGCAAGGGCTATGGCTACACCTTC. It encodes CASSLVGGKGYGYTF.

V usage is TRBV4-1 and J usage is TRBJ1-1; 7 bases are a match to TRBD1. The CDR3 spans 17 residues. Germline CDR1 and CDR2: MGHRA and YSYEKL. V shed 2 bases and J 1 base; nucleotides not matched to a gene: 10. The CDR3 is CASSQFGTAHANTEAFF. The CDR3 nucleotides are TGCGCCAGCAGCCAATTTGGGACAGCACATGCGAACACTGAAGCTTTCTTT.

The chain uses TRBV5-1 and TRBJ1-2; D ambiguous. The CDR3 extends over 14 amino acids. Germline V CDR1 and CDR2: SGHRS, YFSETQ. V lost 0 bases and J 3 bases, leaving 9 bases between the germline ends. The DNA for the CDR3 is TGCGCCAGCAGCTTGGCCTGGGGTGACTATGGCTACACCTTC. The encoded protein is CASSLAWGDYGYTF. Combining the CDR3 with reference TRBV5-1 and TRBJ1-2 gives the whole variable domain KAGVTQTPRYLIKTRGQQVTLSCSPISGHRSVSWYQQTPGQGLQFLFEYFSETQRNKGNFPGRFSGRQFSNSRSEMNVSTLELGDSALYLCASSLAWGDYGYTFGSGTRLTVV.

The chain combines TRBV11-3 with TRBJ1-1; D may be TRBD1 (5 bases). Trimming stripped 1 base from V and 6 bases from J, with 12 bases between. Germline V gene sequence: CDR1 SGHNT, CDR2 YENEEA. The CDR3 covers 14 residues. The CDR3 loop is CASSLAFSGAEAFF. The DNA of the CDR3 is TGTGCCAGCAGCTTAGCCTTCTCGGGGGCTGAAGCTTTCTTT.

The V and J genes are TRBV5-1 and TRBJ1-2; D is unclear. CDR3 size: 13 residues. The V gene's germline CDR1 is SGHRS and CDR2 YFSETQ. Trimming left V 3 bases short and J 8 bases short, with 14 bases between. CDR3 protein: CASSSEGKGGYTF. In DNA, the CDR3 is TGCGCCAGCAGCTCCGAGGGAAAAGGAGGCTACACCTTC.

V is TRBV6-2 or TRBV6-3 and J is TRBJ2-2; 14 nucleotides match TRBD2. The length of the CDR3 is 16 residues. Germline V gene data show CDR1 as MNHEY and CDR2 as SVGEGT. Germline trimming cut 6 bases from V and 6 bases from J; bases unmatched to any gene: 6. The CDR3 region is CASSYGTSGSPGELFF. CDR3 nucleotides: TGTGCCAGCAGCTATGGGACTAGCGGGAGCCCCGGGGAGCTGTTTTTT.

Here the CDR3 reads CASSLGWQAQYF. DNA for the CDR3: TGTGCCAGCTCACTGGGATGGCAGGCGCAGTATTTT. This chain joins TRBV18 and TRBJ2-3; D unresolved. This CDR3 contains 12 residues. Germline values: CDR1 KGHSH, CDR2 LQKENI. V gave up 4 bases and J gave up 10 bases, with 12 bases separating them.

This chain links TRBV19 with TRBJ1-2; D might be TRBD1 (5 bases). The germline CDR1 and CDR2 sequences are LNHDA and SQIVND (reference sequence). The CDR3 sequence is 15 residues long. The V and J ends lost 1 base and 2 bases respectively, with 11 bases between them. CDR3 nucleotide sequence: TGTGCCAGTAGTATAGGGACATACGCCAACTATGGCTACACCTTC. This gives the protein CASSIGTYANYGYTF.

This clone was seen once. The chain combines TRBV18 with TRBJ1-3; D is ambiguous. The CDR3 is 15 residues long. Germline lookup yields CDR1 KGHSH and CDR2 LQKENI. The V end was cut by 0 bases, the J end by 0 bases, with 6 bases between. The CDR3 coding sequence is TGTGCCAGCTCACCACCGGGATTCTCTGGAAACACCATATATTTT. Translation gives CASSPPGFSGNTIYF. The full variable domain, completed using reference TRBV18 and TRBJ1-3, is NAGVMQNPRHLVRRRGQEARLRCSPMKGHSHVYWYRQLPEEGLKFMVYLQKENIIDESGMPKERFSAEFPKEGPSILRIQQVVRGDSAAYFCASSPPGFSGNTIYFGEGSWLTVV.

The gene calls are TRBV11-3 and TRBJ2-7; D call uncertain. The germline V gene encodes CDR1 SGHNT and CDR2 YENEEA. This CDR3 is 14 amino acids long. The V gene lost 4 bases and the J gene lost 7 bases, with 17 bases spanning the gap. The chain's CDR3 is CASSYSTIKGEQYF. CDR3 in DNA: TGTGCCAGCAGCTACTCCACAATCAAGGGTGAGCAGTACTTC.

The V call is TRBV2, the J call TRBJ2-7, with 7 bases aligning to TRBD1. Germline loops: CDR1 SNHLY, CDR2 FYNNEI. With 5 bases clipped from V and 2 bases from J, the junction kept 6 bases outside the gene matches. CDR3 length equals 14 residues. CDR3 protein: CASSTRQGTYEQYF. For the CDR3, the DNA is TGTGCCAGCAGTACGAGACAGGGCACCTACGAGCAGTACTTC.

The rearrangement joins TRBV5-1 to TRBJ1-1, with D perhaps matching TRBD1 (5 bases). This CDR3 region has 16 residues. The V gene's germline CDR1 is SGHRS and CDR2 YFSETQ. Trimming stripped 3 bases from V and 3 bases from J, with 18 bases between. The CDR3 DNA is TGCGCCAGCAGCTCTCGGCAGGGCATTGGGGACACTGAAGCTTTCTTT. This gives the protein CASSSRQGIGDTEAFF. The entire variable domain, with the rest obtained from reference TRBV5-1 and TRBJ1-1, is as follows: KAGVTQTPRYLIKTRGQQVTLSCSPISGHRSVSWYQQTPGQGLQFLFEYFSETQRNKGNFPGRFSGRQFSNSRSEMNVSTLELGDSALYLCASSSRQGIGDTEAFFGQGTRLTVV.

The rearrangement uses TRBV4-1 and TRBJ2-7; no definite D call. This CDR3 has 17 amino acids. V was pared by 0 bases and J by 1 base, with 16 bases between. Germline values: CDR1 MGHRA, CDR2 YSYEKL. CDR3 coding DNA: TGCGCCAGCAGCCAAGATCCCAGCGAGACCCAGTCCTACGAGCAGTACTTC. Translated: CASSQDPSETQSYEQYF.

The J gene is TRBJ2-3, the V gene TRBV4-1; 12 nucleotides agree with TRBD2. The V gene end was trimmed by 4 bases and the J gene end by 5 bases; junction bases not matched to a gene: 1. The length of the CDR3 is 14 residues. CDR1 and CDR2 from the germline V gene are MGHRA and YSYEKL. The CDR3 reads CASSPGLAGDTQYF. The CDR3 nucleotides are TGCGCCAGCAGCCCGGGACTAGCGGGAGATACGCAGTATTTT.